This T cell receptor beta chain was retrieved from a study of OX40 agonist ivuxolimab in advanced cancers. As for the study more broadly: The costimulatory receptor OX40 (CD134) was targeted by ivuxolimab, a fully human IgG2 agonistic monoclonal antibody. In the dose-escalation cohort, approximately 82% of patients were male, and the mean age was roughly 60 years, with a range of 23 to 79. Intravenous ivuxolimab was administered to patients every 2 weeks at six dose levels: 0.01, 0.1, 0.3, 1.5, 3 and 10 mg/kg. Partial responses occurred in three dose-escalation patients, of whom one had hepatocellular carcinoma and two had cutaneous melanoma. Patients were allowed to have had prior anti-PD-1, anti-PD-L1 or anti-CTLA-4 therapy, and 40% of the dose-escalation patients had been treated with checkpoint inhibitors. Peripheral TCRbeta sequencing was intended to test whether TCR sequence diversity was altered and clonal T-cell expansion was caused by ivuxolimab. The paper covers the monotherapy dose-escalation part of the phase I ivuxolimab trial, which included N ≈ 50 patients. Of the approximately 50 patients in dose escalation, 19 had hepatocellular carcinoma, around 15 had melanoma, 9 had renal cell carcinoma and 9 had head and neck cancer. Overall study outcomes, separate from this receptor: In the 0.1-3.0 mg/kg groups, partial responders had among the lowest normalized peripheral clonal expansion, particularly in CD8+ T cells. Low levels of normalized T-cell clonal expansion were also seen in some nonresponding patients. At doses from 0.1 to 3.0 mg/kg, clonal expansion was seen in both CD4+ and CD8+ blood T cells between baseline and week 6. After ivuxolimab, expanded clones were on average more numerous among CD8+ T cells than among CD4+ T cells. The antigen specificity of the peripheral T cells that underwent clonal expansion was not determined.

The trial excluded patients who had a history of autoimmune disease or were on systemic immunosuppression. Peripheral blood for TCR sequencing was collected from all dose cohorts at baseline, on cycle 4 day 1, and on cycle 7 day 1. Samples came from an open-label, multicenter, first-in-human phase I dose-escalation trial of ivuxolimab. Adults with locally advanced or metastatic head and neck squamous cell, hepatocellular, melanoma or renal cell carcinoma were enrolled in the trial. Before TCR sequencing, CD4+ and CD8+ T cells were separately sorted from peripheral blood. Points on this clone: Its recognized antigen is unknown. At one boundary the junction diverges from the germline segment, which might be a read error.

For sequencing of the TCRbeta CDR3 region, genomic DNA was extracted from the sorted cells. TCRbeta CDR3 regions were sequenced using the immunoSEQ Assay. Imported from immuneACCESS, the table was reduced by TCRdb to in-frame sequences with V and J called. These copies leave out some clones; in studies compared against another copy, an unresolved V gene accounts for under half, and the cause of the remainder is not known. Within this sample are about 18,000 clones, with approximately 74% of them counted one time only. Of the sample, approximately 24% falls within the top ten clones. The specimen comprised CD4+ or CD8+ T cells sorted from blood, sampled in a trial of the OX40 agonist ivuxolimab. The source is an adult with an advanced solid tumor such as melanoma, head and neck, liver or kidney cancer.

The CDR3 amino acid sequence is: CASSPAWASGRRGGELFF. At the DNA level, the sequence is TGTGCTAGCAGCCCAGCTTGGGCTAGCGGGAGAAGGGGGGGGGAGCTGTTTTTT. The chain links TRBV7-7 with TRBJ2-2; 10 bases in the middle match TRBD2. The CDR3 goes from the cysteine to the phenylalanine over 18 residues. Only the CDR3 region is kept as DNA, spanning 54 bases read in frame from base 1. From the germline V gene (reference sequence), CDR1 is SSHAT and CDR2 is FNYEAQ.